This T cell receptor beta chain appears in the sequencing data of a study of T cell repertoires in ileal Crohn's disease. For the study at large: Median disease duration was about 8.5 years; less than 45% smoked at surgery.

Germline-derived CDR1 and CDR2 are SGHTA and FQGTGA. There are 16 residues in the CDR3. V was cut by 5 bases and J by 5 bases, with 20 bases left in between. Sequencing was performed with immunoSEQ multiplex PCR; in TCRdb, only in-frame clones are kept and a portion is missing. The repertoire has 30,000 to 35,000 clones, about four fifths of them found once; the top ten carry 15% to 20%. Sequencing was done on a sample of ileal tissue. The source of this sequence is an adult with Crohn's disease. The chain employs TRBV7-3 and TRBJ2-3; a possible D gene is TRBD1 (5 bases). The CDR3 loop reads CASSLTGVTGKDTQYF. The CDR3 DNA reads TGTGCCAGCAGCCTTACAGGAGTCACGGGCAAAGATACGCAGTATTTT.